This T cell receptor beta chain was identified during a study of cytomegalovirus exposure and HLA in healthy donors. Findings of the study overall: Equally common other TCR beta chains were less clonally expanded than HLA-associated ones, a later analysis found. Later analysis demonstrated an association between a missense DCLRE1C variant and TCR beta V- and J-gene trimming. In vitro work confirmed that a few CMV-associated chains recognize CMV antigens.

As to this clone: The antigen remains unidentified.

The PCR had 60 Vbeta and 13 Jbeta primers. Data came from immunoSEQ multiplex PCR; TCRdb stores just in-frame clones and leaves some out. Counted here are approximately 60,000 clones, roughly four fifths occurring once; the ten biggest clones make up around 1.5%. The donors, nominally healthy at sampling, likely had unrecorded immune exposures. Trimming cost V 4 bases and J 2 bases; bases outside gene matches: 4. The CDR3 is 16 amino acids. In germline, CDR1 is SGHRS, CDR2 YFSETQ. The sequence was obtained from a man between 40 and 49 years old in good health and CMV-seronegative. Sequencing used PBMCs. The V and J genes are TRBV5-1 and TRBJ2-3; 13 nucleotides align to TRBD2. CDR3 DNA sequence: TGCGCCAGCAGCCCGGGACTAGCGGGGACCACAGATACGCAGTATTTT. It translates to CASSPGLAGTTDTQYF. The variable domain in full, completed from reference TRBV5-1 and TRBJ2-3, reads KAGVTQTPRYLIKTRGQQVTLSCSPISGHRSVSWYQQTPGQGLQFLFEYFSETQRNKGNFPGRFSGRQFSNSRSEMNVSTLELGDSALYLCASSPGLAGTTDTQYFGPGTRLTVL.